The rows below give T cell receptor beta chains drawn from one sample of a study of blood T cell repertoires in COVID-19. Using immunoSEQ multiplex PCR, the repertoire was profiled, and TCRdb retains in-frame clones only, with some absent. The sample shows roughly 280,000 clones, around 87% of them seen only once. What was sequenced was peripheral blood. The receptors were sampled from a woman aged 60-75 years with COVID-19, enrolled during active disease. Both conserved end residues are part of each CDR3. A D gene is named only where the DNA matches it firmly.

>NA|TRBJ1-1|TRBV28
CASSLDRNTEAFF
>TRBD1|TRBJ1-1|TRBV28
CASSTTDRGVTEAFF
>NA|TRBJ2-1|TRBV5-1
CASSRRQESEQFF
>NA|TRBJ1-1|TRBV3-1/TRBV3-2
CASSQEGGGGNTEAFF
>NA|TRBJ2-1|TRBV10-3
CAISESGGLNEQFF
>TRBD2|TRBJ2-2|TRBV6-6
CASISGLAVVTGELFF
>TRBD1|TRBJ1-1|TRBV2
CASRTGQANTEAFF
>NA|TRBJ1-1|TRBV15
CATSRDHGRRNTEAFF
>TRBD2|TRBJ2-7|TRBV5-1
CASSIGLAGASYEQYF
>TRBD2|TRBJ2-7|TRBV15
CATSRDSGRSHEQYF
>NA|TRBJ1-4|TRBV4-2
CASSQELRRTNEKLFF
>NA|TRBJ2-5|TRBV5-1
CASSLLGALETQYF
>TRBD1|TRBJ2-3|TRBV28
CASRTAGTGNEDTQYF
>NA|TRBJ2-7|TRBV6-6
CASRGSGAYEQYF
>TRBD1|TRBJ1-5|TRBV27
CASSARSGTGGGSQPQHF
>NA|TRBJ1-4|TRBV15
CATSIIQGGSEKLFF
>NA|TRBJ2-1|TRBV28
CASSSPQKYNEQFF
>TRBD1|TRBJ1-2|TRBV3-1/TRBV3-2
CASSQQQGMGYTF
>TRBD1|TRBJ2-5|TRBV28
CASRSGQVEETQYF
>TRBD1|TRBJ1-1|TRBV18
CASSPYRGAATEAFF
>NA|TRBJ1-1|TRBV19
CASRTARLRMNTEAFF
>NA|TRBJ1-1|TRBV7-6
CASSLYGGLDTEAFF
>TRBD1|TRBJ1-6|TRBV6-5
CASSRGQGGSPLHF
>NA|TRBJ1-5|TRBV2
CASAPGGGQPQHF
>NA|TRBJ2-6|TRBV7-3
CASSPDRPTTVLTF
>NA|TRBJ1-2|TRBV24-1
CATSDTNIYGYTF
>NA|TRBJ1-3|TRBV14
CASSQRGFWGEGSGNTIYF
>TRBD2|TRBJ2-1|TRBV30
CAWSPWGRAFNEQFF
>TRBD1|TRBJ1-4|TRBV6-5
CASSRRGPEEKLFF
>TRBD1|TRBJ1-2|TRBV4-1
CASSQAPTGIGMYGYTF
>NA|TRBJ1-6|TRBV9
CASSVDDSTSYNSPLHF
>TRBD2|TRBJ2-7|TRBV28
CASSVRPGLAGGSTYEQYF
>TRBD1|TRBJ1-1|TRBV29-1
CSVAPTGGLGTEAFF
>NA|TRBJ2-3|TRBV6-6
CASRTQGLVVDTQYF
>NA|TRBJ2-7|TRBV5-1
CASSLEGHTYEQYF
>NA|TRBJ2-7|TRBV30
CAWSTGSAPYF
>NA|TRBJ2-1|TRBV28
CASSFATNNEQFF
>NA|TRBJ2-1|TRBV5-1
CASSLRGGTSYNEQFF
>NA|TRBJ2-1|TRBV12-5
CASGLVAGWSYNEQFF
>NA|TRBJ2-7|TRBV9
CASSVGPGAGRYEQYF
>TRBD1|TRBJ1-5|TRBV5-6
CASKRGDRSNQPQHF
>TRBD1|TRBJ1-2|TRBV24-1
CATSAKGGEGYTF
>TRBD2|TRBJ2-2|TRBV6-6
CASSSIAGGTTGELFF
>TRBD1|TRBJ1-5|TRBV18
CASSPAGTGGLPTDNQPQHF
>TRBD2|TRBJ2-7|TRBV5-1
CASSMEGLAYEQYF
>TRBD2|TRBJ2-6|TRBV5-1
CASSRLAGGSGANVLTF
>NA|TRBJ1-2|TRBV30
CALLVRPRKGYTF
>NA|TRBJ2-3|TRBV20-1
CSASYANTDTQYF
>TRBD2|TRBJ2-7|TRBV28
CASTLLAGGYEQYF
>NA|TRBJ1-1|TRBV29-1
CSVPGHMNTEAFF
>NA|TRBJ1-5|TRBV6-5
CASSPDRPNQPQHF
>NA|TRBJ1-2|TRBV4-1
CASSQSFGYTF
>NA|TRBJ2-2|TRBV4-2
CASSQGGQGATGELFF
>TRBD2|TRBJ2-7|TRBV5-4
CASSFGLAVSGEQYF
>NA|TRBJ2-1|TRBV19
CASRAAGKQFF
>NA|TRBJ2-1|TRBV30
CAWRGAYNEQFF